Listed here are 22 T cell receptor beta chains from one sample, sequenced in a study of T cells in Graves' hyperthyroidism and ophthalmopathy. Authors of the study amplified TCR beta CDR3 regions from RNA transcripts. During a first-round RT-PCR of the TCR CDR3, the HTBI primer set was used. TCRdb re-called the multiplex PCR reads with MiXCR, one entry per CDR3 protein. The table has over 400,000 distinct CDR3 sequences, about 20% seen once; the top ten hold under 55%. Sequencing input: blood. Source of these receptors: an older woman with Graves' ophthalmopathy.

This clonotype has a handful of counts. The V and J genes are TRBV5-5 and TRBJ1-2; no reliable D call. The CDR3 has 15 amino acids. Germline assignment: CDR1 SGHKS and CDR2 YYEKEE (reference sequence). V was clipped by 2 bases and J by 4 bases, with 15 bases between them. The CDR3 nucleotides are TGTGCCAGCAGCTTTAGCCCCGAGACCTCCTATGGCTACACCTTC. Translation gives CASSFSPETSYGYTF.

This clonotype was seen only a few times. The rearrangement joins TRBV11-2 to TRBJ2-5; 9 nucleotides match TRBD2. Germline lookup yields CDR1 SGHAT and CDR2 FQNNGV. The CDR3 loop spans 15 amino acids. Trimming took 5 bases from V and 5 from J; bases not matched to a gene: 9. This CDR3 reads CASSPLASGVETQYF. The DNA for the CDR3 is TGTGCCAGCAGCCCACTGGCTAGCGGGGTTGAGACCCAGTACTTC.

This clonotype was observed a handful of times. DNA of the CDR3: TGCGCCAGCAGTGAAGGGAATAGCGGGAGACGAGAGACCCAGTACTTC. This codes for CASSEGNSGRRETQYF. The rearrangement joins TRBV10-1 to TRBJ2-5; 9 bases agree with TRBD2. Per germline, CDR1 WNHNN and CDR2 SYGVQD (reference sequence). V shed 3 bases and J 4 bases; nucleotides not matched to a gene: 9. CDR3 length: 16 amino acids.

This clonotype was found a few times. V gene TRBV19 combines with J gene TRBJ1-1, with TRBD1 as a possible D gene (5 bases). This CDR3 contains 14 residues. Germline lookup yields CDR1 LNHDA and CDR2 SQIVND (reference sequence). The germline V and J ends were trimmed by 3 bases and 1 base, with 9 bases remaining between them. In DNA, the CDR3 is TGTGCCAGTAGTATTTTGGGGACGAACACTGAAGCTTTCTTT. It translates to CASSILGTNTEAFF.

This clonotype was counted a few times. The rearrangement joins TRBV6-5 to TRBJ1-4, with D maybe TRBD1 (6 bases). The germline gives CDR1 MNHEY, CDR2 SVGAGI. CDR3 length: 16 residues. V lost 0 bases, J lost 8 bases, and 16 bases lay in between. The CDR3 bases are TGTGCCAGCAGTTACTCAGGGGGGGCGGATTGGGAAAAACTGTTTTTT. Its protein is CASSYSGGADWEKLFF.

The gene calls are TRBV4-2 and TRBJ2-7, with 11 bases that match TRBD2. After removal of 6 bases from V and 6 bases from J, the junction contained 7 bases not matched to a gene. The CDR3 has 14 amino acids. CDR1 and CDR2 (germline): LGHNA, YNFKEQ. CDR3 residues: CASSPELAGAEQYF. The CDR3 nucleotides read TGTGCCAGCAGTCCGGAACTAGCGGGAGCCGAGCAGTACTTC.

This clonotype was seen only a few times. The chain joins TRBV6-5 to TRBJ2-3; 12 nucleotides match TRBD2. CDR1 and CDR2 (germline): MNHEY, SVGAGI. The J segment lost 2 bases and the V segment lost 4 bases, leaving 7 bases of the junction unmatched. CDR3 length: 17 amino acids. CDR3 amino acids: CASSFQGLAGNTDTQYF. As DNA, the CDR3 is TGTGCCAGCAGTTTCCAAGGACTAGCGGGAAACACAGATACGCAGTATTTT.

J is TRBJ2-7 and V is TRBV4-2; D remains ambiguous. The CDR3 runs to 15 residues. The ends were cut back, 0 bases at V and 1 base at J, with 10 bases in the middle. Looked up from germline, CDR1 is LGHNA and CDR2 is YNFKEQ. The CDR3 region is CASSQEGQPSYEQYF. For the CDR3, the DNA is TGTGCCAGCAGCCAAGAAGGGCAGCCTTCCTACGAGCAGTACTTC.

This clonotype has a count of ten or more. The genes are TRBV7-9 and TRBJ2-1, with 9 bases lining up with TRBD2. The germline V gene encodes CDR1 SEHNR and CDR2 FQNEAQ (reference sequence). The CDR3 covers 15 residues. The V gene end was trimmed by 5 bases and the J gene end by 4 bases; junction bases not matched to a gene: 6. CDR3 loop: CASSLLAGPYNEQFF. The CDR3 bases are TGTGCCAGCAGCCTACTAGCGGGTCCTTACAATGAGCAGTTCTTC. The full variable domain, its missing parts supplied by reference TRBV7-9 and TRBJ2-1, is DTGVSQNPRHKITKRGQNVTFRCDPISEHNRLYWYRQTLGQGPEFLTYFQNEAQLEKSRLLSDRFSAERPKGSFSTLEIQRTEQGDSAMYLCASSLLAGPYNEQFFGPGTRLTVL.

The V and J genes are TRBV3-1 and TRBJ2-4, with 10 bases fitting TRBD2. This CDR3 has 17 amino acids. The J segment lost 2 bases and the V segment lost 3 bases, leaving 7 bases of the junction unmatched. Germline lookup yields CDR1 LGHDT and CDR2 YNNKEL (reference sequence). The DNA for the CDR3 is TGTGCCAGCAGCCAGATCGGACTAGCGGACTCCAAAAACATTCAGTACTTC. Protein sequence: CASSQIGLADSKNIQYF.

The CDR3 protein is CSAKGKRVTTEAFF. CDR3 coding DNA: TGCAGTGCTAAGGGGAAACGGGTTACCACTGAAGCTTTCTTT. The rearrangement joins TRBV20-1 to TRBJ1-1; D may be TRBD1 (5 bases). Germline V gives CDR1 DFQATT, CDR2 SNEGSKA (reference sequence). The CDR3 covers 14 residues. V dropped 4 bases and J dropped 4 bases, with 16 bases sitting between them.

The chain recombines TRBV10-1 with TRBJ2-2; D gene ambiguous. CDR1 WNHNN and CDR2 SYGVQD come from the germline V gene (reference sequence). Trimming cost V 0 bases and J 6 bases, with 5 bases left between them. This CDR3 spans 13 amino acids. CDR3 nucleotides: TGCGCCAGCAGTGAGTCCGGGCCCGGGGAGCTGTTTTTT. Its translation is CASSESGPGELFF.

The J gene is TRBJ2-2, the V gene TRBV9; 13 bases fit TRBD2. Germline V gene lookup returns CDR1 SGDLS and CDR2 YYNGEE. J gave up 2 bases and V 3 bases, and 4 bases lay outside the gene matches. CDR3 length: 17 residues. DNA for the CDR3: TGTGCCAGCAGCGAACTAGCGGGAGGGCCTAACACCGGGGAGCTGTTTTTT. Amino acid sequence: CASSELAGGPNTGELFF.

This clonotype was seen repeatedly, ten times or more. The chain couples TRBV28 to TRBJ2-3; TRBD1 agrees at 9 bases. V gave up 4 bases and J gave up 4 bases; unmatched junction bases: 3. Germline CDR1 and CDR2: MDHEN and SYDVKM. The CDR3 runs to 14 residues. Here the CDR3 reads CASSWTGAADTQYF. As DNA, the CDR3 is TGTGCCAGCAGTTGGACAGGGGCCGCAGATACGCAGTATTTT.

The J gene is TRBJ1-2, the V gene TRBV5-1; no firm D call. This CDR3 spans 16 amino acids. Germline assignment: CDR1 SGHRS and CDR2 YFSETQ. Between the trimmed V and J ends, which lost 2 bases and 6 bases, there was a span of 20 bases. Here the CDR3 DNA reads TGCGCCAGCAGCTTCGGGATCTACTCCTTAGGCCATGGCTACACCTTC. This sequence encodes CASSFGIYSLGHGYTF.

The chain combines TRBV12-3 or TRBV12-4 with TRBJ2-1, with a weak D call TRBD2 (6 bases). Trimming took off 7 bases at V and 10 bases at J, with 17 bases between the two ends. The length of the CDR3 is 13 residues. The DNA for the CDR3 is TGTGCCAGCATTCCGACTAGTAAGGTGGAGCAGTTCTTC. Protein: CASIPTSKVEQFF.

This chain joins TRBV20-1 and TRBJ1-5; D possibly corresponds to TRBD1 (5 bases). The V end lost 0 bases, the J end lost 5 bases, and 8 bases lay between the germline ends. The CDR3 runs 13 residues. Germline V lookup: CDR1 DFQATT, CDR2 SNEGSKA (reference sequence). The CDR3 loop is CSARDPRDQPQHF. The CDR3 nucleotides are TGCAGTGCTAGAGATCCCAGGGATCAGCCCCAGCATTTT.

The chain has TRBV7-3 and TRBJ2-2; 11 positions match TRBD2. The CDR3 extends over 15 amino acids. Looked up from germline, CDR1 is SGHTA and CDR2 is FQGTGA. Trimming at V came to 5 bases and at J to 7 bases, leaving 6 bases not matched to a gene. The CDR3 loop is CASSASGRSGGELFF. CDR3 bases: TGTGCCAGCAGCGCTAGCGGGAGGTCCGGCGGGGAGCTGTTTTTT.

The V gene is TRBV9, the J gene TRBJ2-3; D gene uncertain. Trimming took off 0 bases at V and 4 bases at J, with 15 bases between the two ends. Germline V gives CDR1 SGDLS, CDR2 YYNGEE. CDR3 length equals 16 residues. The DNA for the CDR3 is TGTGCCAGCAGCGTAGATAATAGCTTCGGCGCAGATACGCAGTATTTT. This encodes CASSVDNSFGADTQYF. The full variable domain, rest sourced from reference TRBV9 and TRBJ2-3, is DSGVTQTPKHLITATGQRVTLRCSPRSGDLSVYWYQQSLDQGLQFLIQYYNGEERAKGNILERFSAQQFPDLHSELNLSSLELGDSALYFCASSVDNSFGADTQYFGPGTRLTVL.

This clonotype was seen more than once but under ten times. The chain combines TRBV12-3 or TRBV12-4 with TRBJ2-1; 10 bases fit TRBD2. The CDR3 has 18 amino acids. V lost 5 bases to trimming and J lost 3 bases; unmatched junction nucleotides: 13. The CDR3: CASSPGEGAGGFYNEQFF. Written as DNA, the CDR3 is TGTGCCAGCAGTCCCGGGGAGGGAGCGGGAGGGTTCTACAATGAGCAGTTCTTC.

In this sample, this clonotype turned up many times. The J gene is TRBJ2-6, the V gene TRBV3-1, with D uncertain. The CDR3 sequence is 14 residues long. CDR1 is LGHDT and CDR2 is YNNKEL in the germline V gene (reference sequence). V dropped 2 bases and J dropped 4 bases, with 6 bases sitting between them. The CDR3 reads CASSQRSGANVLTF. Here the CDR3 DNA reads TGTGCCAGCAGCCAAAGAAGCGGGGCCAACGTCCTGACTTTC.

This clonotype was detected a few times. The chain combines TRBV6-4 with TRBJ2-7; 9 bases are shared with TRBD2. The germline V gene encodes CDR1 MRHNA and CDR2 SNTAGT. V was pared by 7 bases and J by 4 bases, with 17 bases of the junction left unmatched. The CDR3 spans 17 residues. Here the CDR3 reads CASTALDCGRASYEQYF. CDR3 sequence (DNA): TGTGCCAGCACCGCCCTTGACTGCGGGAGGGCCTCGTACGAGCAGTACTTC.